What follows describes a single T cell receptor beta chain. Its antigen is as yet unknown. The method was immunoSEQ multiplex PCR; TCRdb's version includes in-frame clones alone and lacks a portion of them. The repertoire consists of nearly 15,000 clones, with roughly three fifths occurring once and the leading ten covering roughly 13%. Intraepithelial and lamina propria lymphocytes were isolated from graft specimens. The sample belongs to a study of graft-versus-host responses after intestinal transplantation. Notes on the study in general: GvH clones were identified in recipient marrow, with some first appearing in ileum or blood.

The CDR3 extends over 13 amino acids. CDR1 is MNHEY and CDR2 is SMNVEV in the germline V gene (reference sequence). Trimming pared 0 bases from V and 6 bases from J, leaving 6 bases between. The TCR comes from a human patient who received an intestinal transplant, so some T cells may come from the graft donor. V and J are TRBV27 and TRBJ2-1; no clear D. The source material was ileum tissue, sampled 524 days after transplant. This chain's CDR3 is CASSLSAANEQFF. In nucleotides, the CDR3 is TGTGCCAGCAGTTTATCGGCGGCCAATGAGCAGTTCTTC.